The rows below give T cell receptor beta chains drawn from one sample of a study of T cell repertoires in cytomegalovirus infection. TCRdb itself ran the reads through MiXCR, one entry per CDR3 protein. Of about 680,000 distinct CDR3 sequences in the sample, roughly 26% were seen once. The material sequenced was CD8+ T cells from PBMCs. These receptor sequences come from a human donor in good health (CMV status not recorded). Some clones in this sample may be carry-over from other donors' samples. Each CDR3 is given with its conserved first and last residue. D genes are given only for firm matches. Size is omitted from some rows. Given values are once, few, many or a class for expanded clones.

-	-	TRBV4-1	TRBJ1-1	TGCGCCAGCAGCCTTATAGACCGAAACACTGAAGCTTTCTTT	CASSLIDRNTEAFF
TRBD1	-	TRBV27	TRBJ2-5	TGTGCCAGCAGTCCAACCGGGACAGGGGGCCCAGAGACCCAGTACTTC	CASSPTGTGGPETQYF
TRBD2	-	TRBV5-1	TRBJ2-1	TGCGCCAGCAGCTCCCCGGGACTATACTACAATGAGCAGTTCTTC	CASSSPGLYYNEQFF
TRBD1	many	TRBV7-6	TRBJ2-7	TGTGCCAGCAGCTTGGAGGACAGGTCCTACGACGAGCAGTACTTC	CASSLEDRSYDEQYF
TRBD1	many	TRBV12-3/TRBV12-4	TRBJ1-2	TGTGCCAGCAGTCACAGGGGAAACTATGGCTACACCTTC	CASSHRGNYGYTF
TRBD2	-	TRBV19	TRBJ2-1	TGTGCCAGTAACACCGGGACTAGTCACGCCAATGAGCAGTTCTTC	CASNTGTSHANEQFF
TRBD1	-	TRBV2	TRBJ1-2	TGTGCCAGCAGTGATGGGACAGGGGGTTCCCCTTGGGGCTACACCTTC	CASSDGTGGSPWGYTF
-	few	TRBV20-1	TRBJ1-4	TGCAGTGCACCCCTTTGGGAAGGATTTTTGGCTAATGAAAAACTGTTTTTT	CSAPLWEGFLANEKLFF
-	few	TRBV6-2/TRBV6-3	TRBJ2-5	TGTGCCAGCAGTTACAACCAAGAGACCCAGTACTTC	CASSYNQETQYF
TRBD2	-	TRBV20-1	TRBJ2-1	TGCAGTGCTCTAGCGGGGGAGACCTACAATGAGCAGTTCTTC	CSALAGETYNEQFF
-	-	TRBV7-9	TRBJ2-3	TGTGCCAGCAGCGACGGGACCATTCAGTTTACGCAGTATTTT	CASSDGTIQFTQYF
-	-	TRBV6-5	TRBJ1-1	TGTGCCAGCAGCTCTCTCTTGGGCGTGAACACTGAAGCTTTCTTT	CASSSLLGVNTEAFF
TRBD2	-	TRBV5-1	TRBJ2-1	TGCACCAGCAGCCGTAGGACTAGCGGGGTGAATGAGCAGTTCTTC	CTSSRRTSGVNEQFF
-	once	TRBV28	TRBJ2-5	TGTGCCAGCAGACCCCCGGACCGGGGTTGGGACCAAGAGACCCAGTACTTC	CASRPPDRGWDQETQYF
TRBD2	-	TRBV12-3/TRBV12-4	TRBJ2-1	TGTGCCAGCAGTTTCGGGCGGGGGGGCCGGAATGAGCAGTTCTTC	CASSFGRGGRNEQFF
TRBD1	-	TRBV20-1	TRBJ2-2	TGCAGTGCTACCCCCGGGACAGGGGGCTTTGTGGCCGGGGAGCTGTTTTTT	CSATPGTGGFVAGELFF
TRBD1	-	TRBV12-5	TRBJ2-1	TGTGCTAGTGGACGGGACAGGACTTTTGATGAGCAGTTCTTC	CASGRDRTFDEQFF
-	many	TRBV4-1	TRBJ1-5	TGCGCCAGCAGCCAAGACGATTTGAGGGGCCAGCCCCAGCATTTT	CASSQDDLRGQPQHF
TRBD2	many	TRBV6-5	TRBJ2-2	TGTGCCAGCAGTTACCTGCTAGCGGGGGCGTTCAACACCGGGGAGCTGTTTTTT	CASSYLLAGAFNTGELFF
TRBD1	few	TRBV10-1	TRBJ2-3	TGCGCCAGCAGTGACCCAGGGACAGCGGAAGATACGCAGTATTTT	CASSDPGTAEDTQYF
-	many	TRBV19	TRBJ2-3	TGTGCCAGTAGTATGAGAAGCGGCGGTACGCAGTATTTT	CASSMRSGGTQYF
TRBD1	few	TRBV19	TRBJ1-4	TGTGCCAGTAGTCCGCCCGTGGACAGGGGGCGGTATGAAAAACTGTTTTTT	CASSPPVDRGRYEKLFF
-	few	TRBV7-6	TRBJ1-1	TGTGCCAGCAGCAACGAGTTAGGCAACACTGAAGCTTTCTTT	CASSNELGNTEAFF
-	-	TRBV5-6	TRBJ2-1	TGTGCCAGCAGCTTGGAGGAGACCTCCTACAATGAGCAGTTCTTC	CASSLEETSYNEQFF
-	-	TRBV28	TRBJ2-3	TGTGCCAACAGTTTAACTAGCACAGATACGCAGTATTTT	CANSLTSTDTQYF
TRBD2	-	TRBV28	TRBJ2-2	TGTGCCAGCCTCGGTCTAGCGGGGTTCACCGGGGAGCTGTTTTTT	CASLGLAGFTGELFF
-	few	TRBV19	TRBJ2-1	TGTGCCAGTAGTATTCGGGGGAGGTTGCCCCATGAGCAGTTCTTC	CASSIRGRLPHEQFF
-	few	TRBV29-1	TRBJ1-2	TGCAGCGTTGGGAGTGGCTACACCTTC	CSVGSGYTF
-	few	TRBV24-1	TRBJ2-1	TGTGCCACCAGTGATCCCCCCCCGGGGGGCAACAATGAGCAGTTCTTC	CATSDPPPGGNNEQFF
-	-	TRBV27	TRBJ2-3	TGTGCCAGCAGTTTATCGAAAGGAGATACGCAGTGTTTT	CASSLSKGDTQCF
TRBD1	few	TRBV28	TRBJ1-1	TGTGCCAGCAGTTTAATAATGACAGGGAGGACTGAAGCTTTCTTT	CASSLIMTGRTEAFF
-	many	TRBV4-3	TRBJ1-5	TGCGCCAGCAGCCAACAGGGTTTAGAGGGCAATCAGCCCCAGCATTTT	CASSQQGLEGNQPQHF
-	-	TRBV5-1	TRBJ2-7	TGCGCCAACAGCTCCCCCCAAGCGACATTCTACGAGCAGTACTTC	CANSSPQATFYEQYF
-	-	TRBV7-9	TRBJ2-5	TGTGCCAGCAGCTTATCCTCCGGGGCTGAAGAGACCCAGTACTTC	CASSLSSGAEETQYF
-	-	TRBV4-1	TRBJ2-6	TGCGCCAGCAGCCCCTACACGGAGAGCTCTGGGGCCAACGACCTGACTTTC	CASSPYTESSGANDLTF
-	few	TRBV6-5	TRBJ2-7	TGTGCCAGCATGGGACGGACTGCGTCCTACGAGCAGTACTTC	CASMGRTASYEQYF
TRBD1	-	TRBV13	TRBJ1-5	TGTGCCAGCAGCTCCAGGGGGGAGAATCAGCCCCAGCATTTT	CASSSRGENQPQHF
-	-	TRBV29-1	TRBJ1-2	TGCAGCGTAGAAGAGTACTATGGCTACACCTTC	CSVEEYYGYTF
-	-	TRBV28	TRBJ2-2	TGTGCCAGCAGTGAACGGACAGCCGGGGAGCTGTTTTTT	CASSERTAGELFF
-	-	TRBV28	TRBJ2-2	TGTGCCAGCAGATTCTGTCGGAACACCGGGGAGCTGTTTTTT	CASRFCRNTGELFF
-	-	TRBV7-9	TRBJ1-5	TGTGCCAGCAGCCCCTCTGGAGTCTGGCAGCCCCAGCATTTT	CASSPSGVWQPQHF
-	many	TRBV7-2	TRBJ2-2	TGTGCCAGCAGTGTGGAGCCCACCGGGGAGCTGTTTTTT	CASSVEPTGELFF
-	many	TRBV7-2	TRBJ1-3	TGTGCCAGCAGCCAGACTGCCGTCTTGGGCACCATATATTTT	CASSQTAVLGTIYF
-	few	TRBV6-2/TRBV6-3	TRBJ2-3	TGTGCCAGCTGCGAGCAGTTCACAGATACGCAGTATTTT	CASCEQFTDTQYF
TRBD2	-	TRBV27	TRBJ2-3	TGTGCCACCCGCCTTAAGAAGCGGGGGGCCGATACGCAGTATTTT	CATRLKKRGADTQYF
TRBD1	few	TRBV6-2/TRBV6-3	TRBJ1-2	TGTGCCAGCAGTTACTCGAGGTTGGGGGACAGCCTCCACTATGGCTACACCTTC	CASSYSRLGDSLHYGYTF
-	-	TRBV14	TRBJ2-1	TGTGCCAGCAGCCCAACAGGGAGCAGGGGCAATGAGCAGTTCTTC	CASSPTGSRGNEQFF